The 32 T cell receptor beta chains given below trace back to one sample, sequenced in a study of PD-1 blockade in mismatch repair-deficient tumors. Assay used: immunoSEQ multiplex PCR; TCRdb lists only in-frame clones, some missing. The data contain 90,000 to 120,000 clones, about 79% of them singletons. The sequencing here drew on peripheral blood, taken approximately 8 months after starting pembrolizumab. The source of these receptors is an adult with mismatch repair-deficient cancer.

The rearrangement links TRBV11-2 to TRBJ2-1; maybe TRBD1 (6 bases). Germline assignment: CDR1 SGHAT and CDR2 FQNNGV. This CDR3 has 14 residues. The germline V and J ends were trimmed by 5 bases and 3 bases, with 11 bases remaining between them. CDR3: CASSPRTVYNEQFF. CDR3 DNA: TGTGCCAGCAGCCCGAGGACAGTCTACAATGAGCAGTTCTTC.

This clone appeared a few times. The chain joins TRBV27 to TRBJ2-7; a weak D match, TRBD1 (5 bases). The length of the CDR3 is 14 residues. CDR1 and CDR2 from the germline V gene are MNHEY and SMNVEV (reference sequence). Between the trimmed V and J ends, which lost 1 base and 5 bases, there was a span of 12 bases. CDR3 bases: TGTGCCAGCAGTTTATTCCCAGGGTCCCACGAGCAGTACTTC. It codes for CASSLFPGSHEQYF.

The rearrangement links TRBV18 to TRBJ1-2, with D possibly TRBD1 on 5 matching bases. Germline V CDR1 and CDR2: KGHSH, LQKENI. With 2 bases removed from V and 8 bases from J, the gap between germline ends came to 18 bases. The CDR3 is made up of 15 amino acids. The CDR3 spells CASSPWEGRKGGYTF. The CDR3 DNA is TGTGCCAGCTCACCATGGGAGGGGCGGAAAGGCGGCTACACCTTC.

This clone turned up a few times. The rearrangement joins TRBV4-3 to TRBJ1-5; D not certain. Germline V gene sequence: CDR1 LGHNA, CDR2 YSLEER. Trimming pared 1 base from V and 5 bases from J, leaving 6 bases between. The CDR3 is 13 residues long. CDR3 sequence: CASSQGIDQPQHF. The CDR3 region has the DNA TGCGCCAGCAGCCAAGGTATCGATCAGCCCCAGCATTTT.

Concerning this clone: The junction does not match germline at one end; this may be a read error. The V and J genes are TRBV7-7 and TRBJ2-2; D assignment may be TRBD1 or TRBD2 (5 bases each). The CDR3 extends over 16 amino acids. The germline CDR1 and CDR2 sequences are SSHAT and FNYEAQ (reference sequence). CDR3 nucleotide sequence: TGTGCTAGCAGCCCCCTTGGGGGAGTTTACACCGGGGAGCTGTTTTTT. Its translation is CASSPLGGVYTGELFF.

The chain links TRBV5-4 to TRBJ2-5; D may be TRBD1 or TRBD2 (6 bases each). The CDR3 runs 14 residues. Trimming removed 0 bases at V and 5 bases at J, with 11 bases between. Germline V gene data show CDR1 as SGHNT and CDR2 as YYREEE (reference sequence). The CDR3: CASSLAGAGETQYF. The CDR3 DNA sequence: TGTGCCAGCAGCTTGGCGGGGGCTGGGGAGACCCAGTACTTC.

This chain uses TRBV19 with TRBJ1-4; TRBD1 matches 7 bases. Trimming cost V 4 bases and J 8 bases; bases outside gene matches: 13. The CDR3 sequence is 16 residues long. CDR1 LNHDA and CDR2 SQIVND come from the germline V gene (reference sequence). The CDR3 is CASSTRRGSLNEKLFF. The CDR3, as DNA: TGTGCCAGTAGTACCCGCAGGGGGAGTTTGAACGAAAAACTGTTTTTT.

The chain combines TRBV7-9 with TRBJ2-1; 11 nucleotides line up with TRBD2. This CDR3 has 18 amino acids. Germline-derived CDR1 and CDR2 are SEHNR and FQNEAQ (reference sequence). V lost 5 bases to trimming and J lost 7 bases; unmatched junction nucleotides: 16. In nucleotides, the CDR3 is TGTGCCAGCAGCCAGAAAGTTCGACTAGCGGGATTACGAAATGAGCAGTTCTTC. Translating it yields CASSQKVRLAGLRNEQFF.

The CDR3: CASSLGAPTSGVIYNEQFF. The DNA of the CDR3 is TGTGCCAGCAGTTTAGGGGCCCCTACTAGCGGCGTTATTTACAATGAGCAGTTCTTC. The genes are TRBV27 and TRBJ2-1; TRBD2 matches at 8 bases. Per the germline V gene, CDR1 is MNHEY and CDR2 is SMNVEV (reference sequence). This CDR3 region has 19 residues. V dropped 2 bases and J dropped 4; count of bases not matched to a gene: 16.

The chain combines TRBV7-2 with TRBJ1-5; D is ambiguous. The CDR3 is 17 amino acids. V lost 1 base to trimming and J lost 0 bases, with 13 bases between them. CDR1 is SGHTA and CDR2 is FQGNSA in the germline V gene. CDR3 nucleotides: TGTGCCAGCAGCTTAGGAGGAGCCAGGAATAGCAATCAGCCCCAGCATTTT. The encoded protein is CASSLGGARNSNQPQHF.

The chain has TRBV29-1 and TRBJ2-7; TRBD1 is a possible D gene (5 bases). The V and J ends lost 8 bases and 5 bases respectively, with 16 bases between them. The CDR3 covers 12 residues. The germline V gene has CDR1 SQVTM and CDR2 ANQGSEA. CDR3 amino acids: CSSSTGVNEQYF. The CDR3 DNA sequence: TGCAGCTCAAGTACAGGAGTCAACGAGCAGTACTTC.

The rearrangement links TRBV5-4 to TRBJ2-5; TRBD1 or TRBD2 may be the D gene (5 bases each). The CDR3 is 13 amino acids. Between the trimmed V and J ends, which lost 1 base and 5 bases, there was a span of 9 bases. Germline values: CDR1 SGHNT, CDR2 YYREEE (reference sequence). The CDR3 region has the DNA TGTGCCAGCAGCTTGACAGGCGGGGAGACCCAGTACTTC. Translating it yields CASSLTGGETQYF. Supplemented by reference TRBV5-4 and TRBJ2-5, the full variable domain reads ETGVTQSPTHLIKTRGQQVTLRCSSQSGHNTVSWYQQALGQGPQFIFQYYREEENGRGNFPPRFSGLQFPNYSSELNVNALELDDSALYLCASSLTGGETQYFGPGTRLLVL.

The rearrangement links TRBV5-4 to TRBJ1-5, with D perhaps matching TRBD1 (6 bases). This CDR3 is 13 amino acids long. Germline V gene data show CDR1 as SGHNT and CDR2 as YYREEE (reference sequence). V was pared by 4 bases and J by 4 bases, with 9 bases between. Here the CDR3 reads CASSVDSNQPQHF. CDR3 DNA sequence: TGTGCCAGCAGCGTGGACAGTAATCAGCCCCAGCATTTT. Together with reference TRBV5-4 and TRBJ1-5, the CDR3 gives the full variable domain: ETGVTQSPTHLIKTRGQQVTLRCSSQSGHNTVSWYQQALGQGPQFIFQYYREEENGRGNFPPRFSGLQFPNYSSELNVNALELDDSALYLCASSVDSNQPQHFGDGTRLSIL.

In its sample, this clone was seen once. This chain joins TRBV7-3 and TRBJ2-3; TRBD2 matches at 12 bases. This CDR3 has 16 amino acids. Germline CDR1 SGHTA, CDR2 FQGTGA. J was trimmed by 0 bases and V by 5 bases; bases with no gene match: 3. Written as DNA, the CDR3 is TGTGCCAGCAGCGCGGGACTAGCGGGCAGCACAGATACGCAGTATTTT. It yields the protein CASSAGLAGSTDTQYF.

The chain recombines TRBV29-1 with TRBJ1-1, with no clear D. CDR1 and CDR2 (germline): SQVTM, ANQGSEA. This CDR3 is built from 14 residues. V lost 3 bases and J 0 bases, leaving 11 bases between the germline ends. The chain's CDR3 is CSVEESGMNTEAFF. CDR3 bases: TGCAGCGTTGAGGAATCGGGGATGAACACTGAAGCTTTCTTT.

The V call is TRBV5-8, the J call TRBJ2-1, with a possible D match to TRBD1 (5 bases). Between the trimmed V and J ends, which lost 4 bases and 10 bases, there was a span of 9 bases. The CDR3 extends over 11 amino acids. Looked up from germline, CDR1 is SGHTS and CDR2 is YDEGEE. CDR3 coding DNA: TGTGCCAGCAGCCGGACATACGAGCAGTTCTTC. This sequence encodes CASSRTYEQFF.

V gene TRBV12-5 combines with J gene TRBJ2-1, with 10 nucleotides matching TRBD2. CDR1 is LGHNT, CDR2 FRNRAP, per germline. This CDR3 region has 16 residues. J was trimmed by 6 bases and V by 4 bases; bases with no gene match: 9. The CDR3 nucleotides are TGTGCTAGTGGTTCCCGCCCTAGCGGGAGTTTCAATGAGCAGTTCTTC. It specifies CASGSRPSGSFNEQFF. The full variable domain, with the rest looked up from reference TRBV12-5 and TRBJ2-1, is DARVTQTPRHKVTEMGQEVTMRCQPILGHNTVFWYRQTMMQGLELLAYFRNRAPLDDSGMPKDRFSAEMPDATLATLKIQPSEPRDSAVYFCASGSRPSGSFNEQFFGPGTRLTVL.

CDR3 protein: CSVEGGVRGAFF. CDR3 bases: TGCAGCGTTGAAGGGGGAGTACGGGGAGCTTTCTTT. The V gene is TRBV29-1, the J gene TRBJ1-1; D not certain. Trimming took off 1 base at V and 10 bases at J, with 13 bases between the two ends. This CDR3 spans 12 amino acids. The V gene's germline CDR1 is SQVTM and CDR2 ANQGSEA.

J is TRBJ2-5 and V is TRBV7-2, with D perhaps matching TRBD1 or TRBD2 (5 bases each). The CDR3 length is 14 residues. The V and J ends lost 3 bases and 2 bases respectively, with 10 bases between them. The germline CDR1 and CDR2 sequences are SGHTA and FQGNSA. As DNA, the CDR3 is TGTGCCAGCAGCTTTCCGGGACCACAAGAGACCCAGTACTTC. Protein: CASSFPGPQETQYF.

The chain's CDR3 is CASSELDRITDTQYF. As DNA, the CDR3 is TGTGCCAGCAGTGAACTGGACAGGATCACAGATACGCAGTATTTT. V is TRBV6-1 and J is TRBJ2-3; 7 bases match TRBD1. The V and J ends lost 2 bases and 2 bases, in that order; junction bases with no gene match: 4. The germline CDR1 and CDR2 sequences are MNHNS and SASEGT. The CDR3 spans 15 residues.

The chain combines TRBV30 with TRBJ2-5; no clear D gene. The CDR3 is 14 residues long. CDR1 and CDR2 from the germline V gene are GTSNPN and SVGIG (reference sequence). V was trimmed by 0 bases and J by 2 bases, leaving 10 bases between them. The CDR3 loop reads CAWSVSQLQETQYF. The CDR3 coding sequence is TGTGCCTGGAGTGTAAGCCAGCTTCAAGAGACCCAGTACTTC.

The CDR3 sequence is CAWSLREAGHEQYF. In DNA, the CDR3 is TGTGCCTGGAGTCTTCGAGAAGCAGGCCACGAGCAGTACTTC. The chain combines TRBV30 with TRBJ2-7; D gene ambiguous. V was shortened by 2 bases and J by 5 bases, with 16 bases between the two germline ends. This CDR3 has 14 amino acids. Germline V gene data show CDR1 as GTSNPN and CDR2 as SVGIG (reference sequence).

CDR3 DNA: TGTGCCAGCAGCCAACAGGAGGGAACTGAAGCTTTCTTT. Encoded protein: CASSQQEGTEAFF. The V and J genes are TRBV7-3 and TRBJ1-1; D is perhaps TRBD1 (5 bases). The ends were cut back, 5 bases at V and 5 bases at J, with 12 bases in the middle. Germline values: CDR1 SGHTA, CDR2 FQGTGA. The CDR3 has 13 amino acids. The full variable domain, completed using reference TRBV7-3 and TRBJ1-1, is GAGVSQTPSNKVTEKGKYVELRCDPISGHTALYWYRQSLGQGPEFLIYFQGTGAADDSGLPNDRFFAVRPEGSVSTLKIQRTERGDSAVYLCASSQQEGTEAFFGQGTRLTVV.

This clone was seen only once. This chain joins TRBV9 and TRBJ2-5; possible D gene TRBD1, 5 bases. The CDR3 is 14 residues long. Germline assignment: CDR1 SGDLS and CDR2 YYNGEE. V dropped 0 bases and J dropped 4 bases, with 10 bases sitting between them. The CDR3, as DNA: TGTGCCAGCAGCGTAGTTGCTAGGGGAGAGACCCAGTACTTC. Its translation is CASSVVARGETQYF.

The chain joins TRBV7-6 to TRBJ2-5, with 12 bases identical to TRBD2. The trim removed 6 bases at V and 4 bases at J, leaving 9 bases unmatched. CDR1 is SGHVS and CDR2 is FNYEAQ in the germline V gene. The CDR3 extends over 16 amino acids. Here the CDR3 reads CASSSSGRAYGETQYF. The CDR3 DNA reads as TGTGCCAGCAGTTCTAGCGGGAGGGCTTATGGAGAGACCCAGTACTTC.

The rearrangement joins TRBV28 to TRBJ1-4, with D possibly being TRBD1 (5 bases). Germline CDR1 MDHEN, CDR2 SYDVKM. This CDR3 has 16 residues. V was pared by 6 bases and J by 6 bases, with 20 bases between. The CDR3 is CASSPRQGRMDEKLFF. CDR3 nucleotides: TGTGCCAGCAGCCCCCGTCAGGGAAGAATGGATGAAAAACTGTTTTTT.

CDR3 nucleotides: TGTGCCAGCAGCCAAGATCAGAGGAGGGGCTATGGCTACACCTTC. This codes for CASSQDQRRGYGYTF. The rearrangement links TRBV14 to TRBJ1-2; D might be TRBD1 (5 bases). The CDR3 is made up of 15 amino acids. The V gene lost 0 bases and the J gene lost 4 bases, with 12 bases spanning the gap. In germline, CDR1 is SGHDN, CDR2 FVKESK.

The genes are TRBV18 and TRBJ2-7; TRBD2 matches at 7 bases. Trimming cost V 8 bases and J 3 bases; bases outside gene matches: 13. The CDR3 runs 15 residues. Germline loops: CDR1 KGHSH, CDR2 LQKENI. The CDR3 DNA reads as TGTGCCAGCACGGGGGACGGGAGCGGGATCTACGAGCAGTACTTC. It specifies CASTGDGSGIYEQYF.

The rearrangement links TRBV11-2 to TRBJ1-1; the D gene is possibly TRBD1 (5 bases). This CDR3 contains 17 residues. Deletions cut 5 bases from V and 1 base from J, with 20 bases between. The germline CDR1 and CDR2 sequences are SGHAT and FQNNGV. The CDR3 DNA follows: TGTGCCAGCAGCCGGCTGGGGGGGACGGTTGGGAACACTGAAGCTTTCTTT. Protein product: CASSRLGGTVGNTEAFF.

For this clone: Relative to the germline gene, one junction end is altered; a read error may explain this. This sequence joins TRBV7-7 and TRBJ2-2, with 7 bases identical to TRBD1. The CDR3 runs to 14 residues. Germline CDR1 is SSHAT and CDR2 is FNYEAQ (reference sequence). As DNA, the CDR3 is TGTGCTAGCAGCTTCGACAGGGACGCCGGGGAGCTGTTTTTT. Its protein product is CASSFDRDAGELFF.

The chain carries TRBV7-2 and TRBJ2-7; D may match TRBD1 or TRBD2 (6 bases each). Trimming pared 2 bases from V and 7 bases from J, leaving 12 bases between. There are 13 residues in the CDR3. Germline V lookup: CDR1 SGHTA, CDR2 FQGNSA. CDR3 DNA: TGTGCCAGCAGCTTACTGGGGGCGGGAGAGCAGTACTTC. Residues: CASSLLGAGEQYF.

The chain couples TRBV25-1 to TRBJ1-1; D possibly corresponds to TRBD1 (6 bases). Germline V CDR1 and CDR2: MGHDK, SYGVNS. V was clipped by 5 bases and J by 1 base, with 11 bases between them. This CDR3 is built from 14 residues. CDR3: CASSHQGRNTEAFF. Written as DNA, the CDR3 is TGTGCCAGCAGTCACCAGGGGCGGAACACTGAAGCTTTCTTT.